The clone carrying this TCR beta chain was counted a single time. Its antigen is unknown. The record originates from a study of OX40 agonist ivuxolimab in advanced cancers. Overall study: Among those treated, three patients had partial responses, one with hepatocellular carcinoma and two with cutaneous melanoma.

Autoimmune disease history or systemic immunosuppression excluded patients. At cycle 4 day 1, cycle 7 day 1, and baseline, blood was sampled. The CDR3 is made up of 16 amino acids. V was clipped by 8 bases and J by 0 bases; unmatched bases: 6. Germline CDR1 is SNHLY and CDR2 is FYNNEI. Generated by immunoSEQ multiplex PCR, the TCRdb table keeps only in-frame clones and is missing some. Here the sample spans around 14,000 clones, more than 65% being singletons. Overall study findings and caveats: Patients who responded partially at 0.1-3.0 mg/kg showed clonal expansion ranking among the lowest.

Material: CD4+ or CD8+ T cells sorted from blood, obtained in a trial of the OX40 agonist ivuxolimab. The rearrangement joins TRBV2 to TRBJ2-6; 8 nucleotides match TRBD1. The clonotype comes from an adult with an advanced solid tumor such as melanoma, head and neck, liver or kidney cancer. The CDR3 protein is CASLGQGYSGANVLTF. CDR3 nucleotide sequence: TGTGCCAGCCTCGGACAGGGCTACTCTGGGGCCAACGTCCTGACTTTC.